This paragraph covers one T cell receptor (beta chain) sequence. The antigen is unknown. In germline, CDR1 is MDHEN, CDR2 SYDVKM. The CDR3 is made up of 15 amino acids. V shed 3 bases and J shed 3 bases, with 14 bases lying between them. MiXCR, applied by TCRdb to the reads, yields one record per CDR3 protein. The table shows more than 400,000 distinct CDR3 sequences, with 26% occurring only once. The data stem from a study of T cell repertoires in cytomegalovirus infection. Findings of the study overall: Cumulative public TCR beta family frequency identified carriers of CMV plus the relevant HLA.

The V gene is TRBV28, the J gene TRBJ1-1, with a weak D call TRBD1 (6 bases). Sample: PBMCs. The clonotype comes from a human donor in good health (CMV status not recorded). Some clones in this sample may be carry-over from other donors' samples. Here the CDR3 reads CASSFTGAPDTEAFF. In nucleotides, the CDR3 is TGTGCCAGCAGTTTCACGGGGGCGCCGGACACTGAAGCTTTCTTT.